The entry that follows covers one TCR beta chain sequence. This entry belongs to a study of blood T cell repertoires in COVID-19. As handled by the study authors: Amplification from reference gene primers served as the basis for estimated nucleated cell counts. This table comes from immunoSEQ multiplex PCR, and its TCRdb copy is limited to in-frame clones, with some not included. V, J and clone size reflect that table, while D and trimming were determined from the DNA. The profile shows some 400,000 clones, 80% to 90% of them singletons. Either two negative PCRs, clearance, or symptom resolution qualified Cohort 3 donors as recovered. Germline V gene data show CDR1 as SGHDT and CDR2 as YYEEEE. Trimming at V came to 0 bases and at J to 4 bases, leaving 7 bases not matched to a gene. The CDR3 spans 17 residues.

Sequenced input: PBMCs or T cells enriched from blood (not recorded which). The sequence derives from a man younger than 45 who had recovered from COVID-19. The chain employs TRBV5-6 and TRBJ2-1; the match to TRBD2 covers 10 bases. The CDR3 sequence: CASSLAIRLAGYNEQFF. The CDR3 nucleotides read TGTGCCAGCAGCTTGGCGATTCGACTAGCGGGTTACAATGAGCAGTTCTTC. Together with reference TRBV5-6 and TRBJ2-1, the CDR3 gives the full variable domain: DAGVTQSPTHLIKTRGQQVTLRCSPKSGHDTVSWYQQALGQGPQFIFQYYEEEERQRGNFPDRFSGHQFPNYSSELNVNALLLGDSALYLCASSLAIRLAGYNEQFFGPGTRLTVL.